The 24 T cell receptor beta chains reported below all come from one sample, sequenced in a study of early T cells in non-severe SARS-CoV-2 infection. TCRdb redid the calling of the 5' RACE reads with MiXCR, one entry per CDR3 protein. The sample contains roughly 67,000 distinct CDR3 sequences, 10% to 15% of which appear only once. Sample: whole blood. The origin of the receptors is an adult who was a healthcare worker with PCR-confirmed SARS-CoV-2 infection or an uninfected control (not recorded which).

This clonotype turned up a few times. V is TRBV2 and J is TRBJ1-4; D is perhaps TRBD1 (6 bases). The CDR3 sequence is 14 residues long. V shed 10 bases and J shed 3 bases, with 15 bases lying between them. The V gene's germline CDR1 is SNHLY and CDR2 FYNNEI. DNA of the CDR3: TGTGCCACAATGAGGGGGGAAGCTAATGAAAAACTGTTTTTT. Amino acid sequence: CATMRGEANEKLFF.

The rearrangement uses TRBV19 and TRBJ2-5; TRBD2 is a possible D gene (7 bases). Germline lookup yields CDR1 LNHDA and CDR2 SQIVND (reference sequence). The CDR3 contains 15 residues. Trimming removed 7 bases at V and 3 bases at J, with 18 bases between. The DNA for the CDR3 is TGTGCCAGTAACGTAGGGGGGGGCCTAAAAGAGACCCAGTACTTC. It codes for CASNVGGGLKETQYF.

V usage is TRBV12-2 and J usage is TRBJ1-2; the D call of TRBD1 is as the table states it, not checked on the DNA. TRBV12-2 has pseudogene status. This CDR3 region has 18 residues. CDR3: CASRLAGGGRAASYGYTF. The CDR3 DNA is TGTGCAAGTCGCTTAGCGGGTGGAGGCAGGGCTGCGTCCTATGGCTACACCTTC.

The V call is TRBV20-1, the J call TRBJ2-7; TRBD2 might be the D (6 bases). This CDR3 has 15 amino acids. The V and J ends lost 0 bases and 3 bases respectively, with 15 bases between them. Germline V CDR1 and CDR2: DFQATT, SNEGSKA (reference sequence). This CDR3 reads CSARDLSGRDYEQYF. CDR3 in DNA: TGCAGTGCTAGAGACCTTAGCGGTCGCGACTACGAGCAGTACTTC.

In this sample, this clonotype turned up many times. The V gene is TRBV7-2, the J gene TRBJ2-3, with 7 bases that match TRBD2. The CDR3 has 14 residues. V dropped 5 bases and J dropped 5; count of bases not matched to a gene: 7. Germline V lookup: CDR1 SGHTA, CDR2 FQGNSA. DNA of the CDR3: TGTGCCAGCAGCCCAAGACTAGCTTTAGATACGCAGTATTTT. Residues: CASSPRLALDTQYF.

This clonotype came up many times. CDR3 sequence: CASSPQGDNSPLHF. The CDR3 bases are TGTGCCAGCTCACCACAGGGGGATAATTCACCCCTCCACTTT. The rearrangement links TRBV18 to TRBJ1-6; weak D call: TRBD1 (6 bases). The CDR3 spans 14 residues. Germline assignment: CDR1 KGHSH and CDR2 LQKENI. V was clipped by 1 base and J by 5 bases, with 6 bases between them.

This clonotype was picked up a small number of times. The V gene is TRBV12-3 or TRBV12-4, the J gene TRBJ1-6; D remains ambiguous. V lost 4 bases, J lost 6 bases, and 10 bases lay in between. The CDR3 is 14 amino acids. DNA for the CDR3: TGTGCCAGCAGTTCGCGGGGATCTAATTCACCCCTCCACTTT. It translates to CASSSRGSNSPLHF.

The chain links TRBV30 to TRBJ2-3; D gene uncertain. The CDR3 length is 12 residues. The V gene lost 1 base and the J gene lost 2 bases, with 4 bases spanning the gap. Looked up from germline, CDR1 is GTSNPN and CDR2 is SVGIG (reference sequence). CDR3 sequence: CAWSANTDTQYF. Written as DNA, the CDR3 is TGTGCCTGGAGTGCCAACACAGATACGCAGTATTTT.

This clonotype was counted ten times or more. The chain uses TRBV6-5 and TRBJ1-1; 8 bases fit TRBD1. The CDR3 length is 14 residues. Germline V gives CDR1 MNHEY, CDR2 SVGAGI. Trimming took 0 bases from V and 4 from J; bases not matched to a gene: 1. Here the CDR3 DNA reads TGTGCCAGCAGTTACTCTGACAGGGGCACTGAAGCTTTCTTT. Translated, it gives CASSYSDRGTEAFF.

This clonotype was recorded a few times. This chain connects TRBV14 to TRBJ2-7, with D unclear. This CDR3 spans 13 amino acids. V lost 3 bases and J 3 bases, leaving 9 bases between the germline ends. CDR1 and CDR2 (germline): SGHDN, FVKESK. CDR3 DNA sequence: TGTGCCAGCAGCCATGTGCGCAACTACGAGCAGTACTTC. Encoded protein: CASSHVRNYEQYF.

There are many counts of this clonotype. The chain recombines TRBV6-6 with TRBJ2-7, with D perhaps assigned TRBD1 or TRBD2 (5 bases each). V was shortened by 7 bases and J by 0 bases, with 19 bases between the two germline ends. The CDR3 consists of 16 residues. CDR1 and CDR2 (germline): MNHNY, SVGAGI (reference sequence). The CDR3 is CASTPSGRFYSYEQYF. CDR3 coding DNA: TGTGCCAGCACCCCCTCAGGGAGATTTTACTCCTACGAGCAGTACTTC.

The sample holds a few counts of this clonotype. The CDR3 DNA follows: TGCAGCGTTACGTTCACAGATACGCAGTATTTT. As protein: CSVTFTDTQYF. The V and J genes are TRBV29-1 and TRBJ2-3; D unclear. The V gene's germline CDR1 is SQVTM and CDR2 ANQGSEA. This CDR3 is 11 amino acids long. V was trimmed by 5 bases and J by 2 bases, leaving 5 bases between them.

This clonotype occurred a few times. The chain is built from TRBV29-1 and TRBJ1-2; 8 bases map to TRBD1. V lost 3 bases, J lost 3 bases, and 3 bases stayed unmatched. The CDR3 has 13 amino acids. Germline V gives CDR1 SQVTM, CDR2 ANQGSEA. CDR3 DNA: TGCAGCGTTGACGGACAGGGACACTATGGCTACACCTTC. It encodes CSVDGQGHYGYTF.

This clonotype came up many times. The CDR3 coding sequence is TGTGCCAGCAGTCCAGGACACTCCTACGAGCAGTACTTC. Its translation: CASSPGHSYEQYF. The chain carries TRBV12-3 or TRBV12-4 and TRBJ2-7; D possibly corresponds to TRBD1 (5 bases). V was cut by 5 bases and J by 0 bases, with 8 bases left in between. This CDR3 is 13 amino acids long.

This clonotype was seen ten or more times. The chain combines TRBV9 with TRBJ2-1; D ambiguous. Germline V gives CDR1 SGDLS, CDR2 YYNGEE. Trimming cost V 2 bases and J 12 bases, with 3 bases left between them. This CDR3 comprises 9 residues. The CDR3 DNA reads as TGTGCCAGCAGCGTCGGGCAGTTCTTC. Translation gives CASSVGQFF.

This chain links TRBV11-1 with TRBJ2-1, with D perhaps assigned TRBD1 or TRBD2 (5 bases each). Germline V gene sequence: CDR1 SGHAT, CDR2 FQDESV (reference sequence). The CDR3 covers 16 residues. The V end lost 5 bases, the J end lost 0 bases, and 14 bases lay between the germline ends. CDR3 sequence: CASSEDEGSSYNEQFF. In nucleotides, the CDR3 is TGTGCCAGCAGCGAAGATGAGGGGAGCTCCTACAATGAGCAGTTCTTC.

Here the CDR3 DNA reads TGTGCCAGCAGCCCGAAGCGGGGAAGCGAGCAGTACTTC. This codes for CASSPKRGSEQYF. The V call is TRBV7-6, the J call TRBJ2-7; 7 bases map to TRBD2. Germline V gives CDR1 SGHVS, CDR2 FNYEAQ. This CDR3 has 13 amino acids. V lost 5 bases, J lost 6 bases, and 7 bases stayed unmatched.

The rearrangement joins TRBV6-5 to TRBJ1-1; D perhaps matches TRBD1 (5 bases). Germline assignment: CDR1 MNHEY and CDR2 SVGAGI. This CDR3 contains 16 residues. The V and J ends lost 1 base and 4 bases respectively, with 16 bases between them. The DNA for the CDR3 is TGTGCCAGCAGTTACTTGGCGTATGGGGGGAGCACTGAAGCTTTCTTT. Its translation: CASSYLAYGGSTEAFF.

This clonotype was detected many times. This chain links TRBV29-1 with TRBJ2-7; the D call may be TRBD1 or TRBD2 (6 bases each). Trimming stripped 4 bases from V and 3 bases from J, with 13 bases between. This CDR3 has 13 amino acids. CDR1 SQVTM and CDR2 ANQGSEA come from the germline V gene. CDR3 amino acids: CSVVGGGFYEQYF. Here the CDR3 DNA reads TGCAGCGTTGTGGGGGGCGGGTTCTACGAGCAGTACTTC.

This clonotype was counted at least ten times. This sequence joins TRBV11-2 and TRBJ2-3; D remains unclear. There are 11 residues in the CDR3. From germline, CDR1 is SGHAT and CDR2 FQNNGV. V was cut by 5 bases and J by 6 bases, with 6 bases left in between. The CDR3 region is CASSPQDTQYF. The CDR3 bases are TGTGCCAGCAGCCCTCAGGATACGCAGTATTTT. Combining the CDR3 with reference TRBV11-2 and TRBJ2-3 gives the whole variable domain EAGVAQSPRYKIIEKRQSVAFWCNPISGHATLYWYQQILGQGPKLLIQFQNNGVVDDSQLPKDRFSAERLKGVDSTLKIQPAKLEDSAVYLCASSPQDTQYFGPGTRLTVL.

This clonotype showed up just a few times. The chain couples TRBV7-9 to TRBJ1-2; 8 nucleotides align to TRBD1. Germline CDR1 and CDR2: SEHNR and FQNEAQ (reference sequence). The length of the CDR3 is 12 residues. The V segment lost 4 bases and the J segment 7 bases; nucleotides outside the gene matches: 2. The CDR3 sequence: CASSSGGFGYTF. The CDR3 coding sequence is TGTGCCAGCAGCTCAGGGGGCTTTGGCTACACCTTC.

This clonotype showed up just a few times. The genes are TRBV12-3 or TRBV12-4 and TRBJ1-2, with D unresolved. The V end lost 6 bases, the J end lost 2 bases, and 10 bases lay between the germline ends. The CDR3 loop spans 13 amino acids. The DNA of the CDR3 is TGTGCCAGCAGCCCGAAACAGAACTATGGCTACACCTTC. Amino acids: CASSPKQNYGYTF.

This clonotype showed up many times. The chain has TRBV29-1 and TRBJ1-2; 7 positions match TRBD1. Unmatched junction bases numbered 12, after V lost 7 bases and J lost 4 bases. Germline CDR1 SQVTM, CDR2 ANQGSEA. This CDR3 has 14 residues. CDR3 nucleotides: TGCAGCGCCACAGACAGGGAACCGGGCTATGGCTACACCTTC. Amino acid sequence: CSATDREPGYGYTF.

The table lists this clonotype with a few counts. The V gene is TRBV5-6, the J gene TRBJ2-5; D perhaps matches TRBD2 (6 bases). The germline gives CDR1 SGHDT, CDR2 YYEEEE. This CDR3 contains 15 residues. With 0 bases removed from V and 3 bases from J, the gap between germline ends came to 12 bases. The CDR3 DNA sequence: TGTGCCAGCAGCTTGGCCACTAAGCGGGAAGAGACCCAGTACTTC. This gives the protein CASSLATKREETQYF.